This T cell receptor (beta chain) comes out of a study of CD8+ T cells in alopecia areata. Findings and limits, study-wide: TCR sharing was clearer in mice than between patients, perhaps partly owing to patient HLA diversity.

Following RNA extraction, reverse transcription yielded cDNA that acted as the sequencing template. Using immunoSEQ multiplex PCR, the repertoire was profiled, and TCRdb retains in-frame clones only, with some absent. The sample has about 87,000 clones, approximately 70% seen once. The treatment denotes: oral pan-JAK inhibitor, 5-10 mg twice daily. Sampling of alopecia areata patients yielded lesional scalp punch biopsies as well as peripheral blood. J gave up 2 bases and V 2 bases, and 2 bases lay outside the gene matches. In germline, CDR1 is GTSNPN, CDR2 SVGIG (reference sequence). This CDR3 contains 13 residues. A note on this clone: Antigen: not known.

This specimen consisted of CD8+ T cells sorted from blood, obtained between weeks 43 and 45, from a patient treated with tofacitinib. This receptor was obtained from a human donor with alopecia areata. The chain employs TRBV30 and TRBJ2-7; 8 nucleotides match TRBD1. The CDR3 reads CAWSPGQAYEQYF. The CDR3 coding sequence is TGTGCCTGGAGTCCGGGACAGGCCTACGAGCAGTACTTC.